This TCR beta chain was found in a study of identical twins. Study observations and caveats: The conclusions drew on cross-sectional statistical analysis instead of tracking the same donors. Researchers caution that invariant MAIT and iNKT cells could partly confound zero-insertion analyses.

Through template switching, a universal primer site was introduced, and the cDNA contained unique molecular identifiers. Each CDR3 protein is one row after TCRdb ran MiXCR on the 5' RACE reads. The data show 270,000 or so distinct CDR3 sequences, 6.5% to 9.5% seen once. This clonotype occurred a few times. Its target is not known. These data are also associated with another study on yellow fever vaccine responses in identical twins.

This TCR derives from a young woman in good health. The sequenced material came from CD8+ T cells sorted from blood.

This CDR3 reads CSARDINSYEQYF. The CDR3 bases are TGCAGTGCTAGAGATATAAACTCCTACGAGCAGTACTTC. This rearrangement joins TRBV20-1 to TRBJ2-7; D call uncertain. Trimming took 0 bases from V and 0 from J, leaving 6 bases between them. The germline CDR1 and CDR2 sequences are DFQATT and SNEGSKA (reference sequence). The CDR3 contains 13 residues.